This T cell receptor (beta chain) originates from a study of PD-L1 blockade in urothelial cancer. Turning to the study itself: T cell content in blood samples showed a median of approximately 150,000.

A single count supports this clone. V lost 4 bases to trimming and J lost 0 bases; unmatched junction nucleotides: 7. CDR1 and CDR2 from the germline V gene are SGHRS and YFSETQ. This CDR3 contains 16 residues. PCRs each included synthetic TCR analog templates spiked in. Here immunoSEQ multiplex PCR was the method, and the copy in TCRdb shows in-frame clones only, minus some. The repertoire has just over 14,000 clones, roughly 90% of them found once; the top ten carry around 15%. Patient disease was locally advanced or metastatic urothelial carcinoma. Pretreatment sampling and on-treatment sampling together yielded between 1 and 8 samples for each patient.

Sample: PBMCs, taken around atezolizumab (anti-PD-L1) treatment. The receptor's source is a man in his sixties or seventies with urothelial cancer. The chain is built from TRBV5-1 and TRBJ1-1, with TRBD1 identical over 9 bases. CDR3 residues: CASSTGGPTLNTEAFF. The CDR3 DNA reads as TGCGCCAGCAGCACAGGGGGCCCAACCCTGAACACTGAAGCTTTCTTT.